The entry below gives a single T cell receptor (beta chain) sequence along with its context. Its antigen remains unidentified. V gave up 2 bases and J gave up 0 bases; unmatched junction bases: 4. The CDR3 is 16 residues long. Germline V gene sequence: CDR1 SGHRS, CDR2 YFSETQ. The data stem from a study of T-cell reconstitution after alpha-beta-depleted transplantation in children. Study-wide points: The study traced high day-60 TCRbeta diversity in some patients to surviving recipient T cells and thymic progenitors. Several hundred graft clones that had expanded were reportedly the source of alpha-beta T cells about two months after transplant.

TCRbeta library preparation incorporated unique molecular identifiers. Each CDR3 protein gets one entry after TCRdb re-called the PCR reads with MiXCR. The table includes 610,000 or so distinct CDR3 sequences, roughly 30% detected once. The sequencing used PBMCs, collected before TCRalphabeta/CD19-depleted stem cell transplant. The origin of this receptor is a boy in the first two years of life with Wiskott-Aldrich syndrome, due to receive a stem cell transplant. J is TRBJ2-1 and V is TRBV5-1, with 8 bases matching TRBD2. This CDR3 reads CASSLAGVISYNEQFF. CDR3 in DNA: TGCGCCAGCAGCTTAGCGGGAGTTATCTCCTACAATGAGCAGTTCTTC.